These 19 T cell receptor beta chains were sequenced from one sample in a study of cytomegalovirus exposure and HLA in healthy donors (TCRdb year 2017). Library construction relied on the immunoSEQ multiplex PCR assay. A mixture of 60 forward primers for TCR Vbeta segments and 13 reverse primers for TCR Jbeta segments was used in the multiplex PCR. TCRdb took over this immuneACCESS table, retaining in-frame rearrangements with V and J assigned. Such tables are incomplete; in checked studies, under half of the missing clones stem from an unresolved V gene, and the remainder is unexplained. The sample table lists around 230,000 clones, around 80% of them with a count of one. 0.47% of the sample lies in the top ten. The specimen sequenced was PBMCs. The receptors shown here come from a boy between 10 and 17 years old in good health and CMV-seronegative.

The chain is built from TRBV7-9 and TRBJ1-5; no clear D. The CDR3 contains 14 residues. V was shortened by 4 bases and J by 6 bases, with 13 bases between the two germline ends. From germline, CDR1 is SEHNR and CDR2 FQNEAQ (reference sequence). CDR3 in amino acids: CASSSLGGGQPQHF. In DNA, the CDR3 is TGTGCCAGCAGCTCCCTGGGTGGCGGTCAGCCCCAGCATTTT.

The sample holds one count of this clone. This chain joins TRBV5-1 and TRBJ1-6, with D unclear. The V and J ends lost 4 bases and 1 base respectively, with 15 bases between them. The CDR3 consists of 17 residues. Per germline, CDR1 SGHRS and CDR2 YFSETQ. CDR3 sequence (DNA): TGCGCCAGCAGCGCTCGAAACGACGGGTCCTATAATTCACCCCTCCACTTT. Its protein product is CASSARNDGSYNSPLHF.

This chain links TRBV27 with TRBJ2-3, with TRBD2 matching 12 bases. The CDR3 loop spans 16 amino acids. V lost 3 bases to trimming and J lost 3 bases; unmatched junction nucleotides: 4. Germline CDR1 and CDR2: MNHEY and SMNVEV (reference sequence). This CDR3 reads CASSFLAGGPTDTQYF. CDR3 sequence (DNA): TGTGCCAGCAGTTTCCTAGCGGGGGGGCCGACAGATACGCAGTATTTT.

This sequence joins TRBV29-1 and TRBJ1-3; D gene uncertain. Germline V gives CDR1 SQVTM, CDR2 ANQGSEA. Trimming pared 5 bases from V and 0 bases from J, leaving 5 bases between. The CDR3 runs to 12 residues. This CDR3 is CSVLSSGNTIYF. The CDR3 bases are TGCAGCGTTCTGAGCTCTGGAAACACCATATATTTT.

This chain connects TRBV29-1 to TRBJ2-3; TRBD2 matches 10 bases. V was pared by 3 bases and J by 3 bases, with 3 bases of the junction left unmatched. The CDR3 is 14 amino acids. Germline values: CDR1 SQVTM, CDR2 ANQGSEA. CDR3 bases: TGCAGCGTTGACTGGACTAGCGGAACAGATACGCAGTATTTT. This encodes CSVDWTSGTDTQYF.

The rearrangement joins TRBV5-1 to TRBJ2-2, with 7 bases that match TRBD2. The length of the CDR3 is 16 residues. Losses at the gene ends were 4 bases for V and 0 bases for J; bases not matched to a gene: 6. CDR1 is SGHRS and CDR2 is YFSETQ in the germline V gene. CDR3 nucleotide sequence: TGCGCCAGCAGCCGGACGGGGGGAGCGAACACCGGGGAGCTGTTTTTT. It translates to CASSRTGGANTGELFF.

The J gene is TRBJ1-2, the V gene TRBV5-1; 10 nucleotides agree with TRBD1. Unmatched junction bases numbered 6, after V lost 4 bases and J lost 6 bases. The CDR3 has 14 amino acids. Germline CDR1 is SGHRS and CDR2 is YFSETQ. The CDR3 DNA sequence: TGCGCCAGCAGCGAGACAGGGGGCAGCGATGGCTACACCTTC. Protein: CASSETGGSDGYTF.

This rearrangement joins TRBV6-1 to TRBJ2-7, with 10 positions matching TRBD2. This CDR3 is built from 15 residues. Germline-derived CDR1 and CDR2 are MNHNS and SASEGT. The V gene end was trimmed by 5 bases and the J gene end by 0 bases; junction bases not matched to a gene: 4. Here the CDR3 reads CASSHRLAGSYEQYF. As DNA, the CDR3 is TGTGCCAGCAGTCATAGACTAGCGGGCTCCTACGAGCAGTACTTC.

The gene calls are TRBV5-8 and TRBJ1-6; D ambiguous. V shed 2 bases and J shed 9 bases, with 6 bases lying between them. CDR3 length: 12 amino acids. Germline-derived CDR1 and CDR2 are SGHTS and YDEGEE. CDR3 bases: TGTGCCAGCAGCTTCAGTTTTTCACCCCTCCACTTT. It is translated as CASSFSFSPLHF.

The chain employs TRBV19 and TRBJ1-1, with 9 bases identical to TRBD1. V lost 3 bases to trimming and J lost 3 bases; unmatched junction nucleotides: 5. CDR1 and CDR2 (germline): LNHDA, SQIVND (reference sequence). The CDR3 is 15 residues long. The DNA for the CDR3 is TGTGCCAGTAGTATGGAACAGGGGGCATACACTGAAGCTTTCTTT. Amino acid sequence: CASSMEQGAYTEAFF.

V gene TRBV7-9 combines with J gene TRBJ2-1; 7 nucleotides align to TRBD2. The V gene end was trimmed by 5 bases and the J gene end by 3 bases; junction bases not matched to a gene: 16. This CDR3 is built from 18 residues. CDR1 SEHNR and CDR2 FQNEAQ come from the germline V gene (reference sequence). This CDR3 reads CASSPTGGAGVDYNEQFF. CDR3 DNA: TGTGCCAGCAGCCCAACTGGAGGGGCGGGAGTCGACTACAATGAGCAGTTCTTC.

The gene calls are TRBV2 and TRBJ1-1, with 10 bases lining up with TRBD1. The ends lost 2 bases at V and 4 bases at J; junction bases unmatched: 10. The germline CDR1 and CDR2 sequences are SNHLY and FYNNEI. This CDR3 spans 17 amino acids. CDR3 sequence reads: CASSEPDGTGAGTEAFF. The CDR3 DNA is TGTGCCAGCAGTGAACCGGACGGGACAGGGGCTGGCACTGAAGCTTTCTTT.

This chain connects TRBV19 to TRBJ1-3; TRBD1 might be the D (5 bases). V shed 8 bases and J shed 1 base, with 15 bases lying between them. Germline CDR1 is LNHDA and CDR2 is SQIVND (reference sequence). The CDR3 is made up of 15 amino acids. The CDR3 DNA reads as TGTGCCAGTCGCCCCCCCCCAGGGTCTGGAAACACCATATATTTT. This sequence encodes CASRPPPGSGNTIYF.

The chain employs TRBV5-1 and TRBJ2-5; TRBD1 matches 10 bases. The length of the CDR3 is 15 residues. Germline trimming cut 3 bases from V and 5 bases from J; bases unmatched to any gene: 7. The V gene's germline CDR1 is SGHRS and CDR2 YFSETQ. The CDR3 nucleotides read TGCGCCAGCAGCTCGACAGGGACAGGGGAGGAGACCCAGTACTTC. Protein: CASSSTGTGEETQYF.

The rearrangement links TRBV20-1 to TRBJ1-1; no clear D gene. Germline CDR1 reads DFQATT; CDR2 reads SNEGSKA (reference sequence). This CDR3 has 11 residues. Trimming pared 6 bases from V and 7 bases from J, leaving 12 bases between. The CDR3 region is CSATRKSEAFF. The CDR3 DNA sequence: TGCAGTGCCACCCGTAAGAGTGAAGCTTTCTTT.

The chain couples TRBV7-9 to TRBJ1-2; maybe TRBD1 (5 bases). V was pared by 1 base and J by 7 bases, with 13 bases between. Germline CDR1 is SEHNR and CDR2 is FQNEAQ (reference sequence). The CDR3 is 14 residues long. CDR3 amino acids: CASSLGDFRAGYTF. CDR3 coding DNA: TGTGCCAGCAGCTTAGGGGACTTTAGAGCTGGCTACACCTTC.

J is TRBJ2-7 and V is TRBV27; 9 bases map to TRBD1. This CDR3 has 15 residues. Germline lookup yields CDR1 MNHEY and CDR2 SMNVEV (reference sequence). J lost 3 bases, V lost 2 bases, and 5 bases had no gene match. The CDR3 region has the DNA TGTGCCAGCAGTTTAAGGCCGGGACAGGGCTACGAGCAGTACTTC. Its protein is CASSLRPGQGYEQYF.

The rearrangement links TRBV29-1 to TRBJ1-2; the D is unclear. This CDR3 spans 11 amino acids. CDR1 is SQVTM, CDR2 ANQGSEA, per germline. V lost 4 bases to trimming and J lost 3 bases, with 6 bases between them. DNA of the CDR3: TGCAGCGTTGCCCGGGACTATGGCTACACCTTC. Translating gives CSVARDYGYTF. Full variable domain (outside the CDR3, taken from reference TRBV29-1 and TRBJ1-2): SAVISQKPSRDICQRGTSLTIQCQVDSQVTMMFWYRQQPGQSLTLIATANQGSEATYESGFVIDKFPISRPNLTFSTLTVSNMSPEDSSIYLCSVARDYGYTFGSGTRLTVV.

Notes on this clone: The junction differs from germline at one of its ends, possibly a read error. This same CDR3 is encoded by further DNA sequences in the sample. The V gene is TRBV9, the J gene TRBJ2-7; weak D call: TRBD1 (5 bases). Looked up from germline, CDR1 is SGDLS and CDR2 is YYNGEE. The CDR3 has 15 amino acids. CDR3 loop: CASSLEQDNSYEQYF. CDR3 DNA: TGCGCCAGCAGCCTAGAACAGGACAACTCCTACGAGCAGTACTTC. The full variable domain, its missing parts supplied by reference TRBV9 and TRBJ2-7, is DSGVTQTPKHLITATGQRVTLRCSPRSGDLSVYWYQQSLDQGLQFLIQYYNGEERAKGNILERFSAQQFPDLHSELNLSSLELGDSALYFCASSLEQDNSYEQYFGPGTRLTVT.